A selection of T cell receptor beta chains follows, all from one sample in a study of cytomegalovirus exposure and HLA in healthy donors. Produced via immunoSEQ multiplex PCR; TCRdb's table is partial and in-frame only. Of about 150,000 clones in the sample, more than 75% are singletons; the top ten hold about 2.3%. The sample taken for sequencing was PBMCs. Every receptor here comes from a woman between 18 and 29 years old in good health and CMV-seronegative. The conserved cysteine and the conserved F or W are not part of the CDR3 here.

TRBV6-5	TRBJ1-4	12	ASSYFGPGEKLF
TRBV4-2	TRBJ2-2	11	ASSQGGGGELF
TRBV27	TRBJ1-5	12	ASRPDYSNQPQH
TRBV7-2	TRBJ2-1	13	ASSPPGGGYNEQF
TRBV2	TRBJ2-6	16	ASRPWTGGRTGANVLT
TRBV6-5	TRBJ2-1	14	ASSYGTGNPYNEQF
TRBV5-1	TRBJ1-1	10	ASSLRRGEAF
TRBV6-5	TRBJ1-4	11	ASSRRPGEKLF
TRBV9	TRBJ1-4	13	ASSVGGTGNEKLF
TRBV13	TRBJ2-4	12	ASSPRQGGGIQY
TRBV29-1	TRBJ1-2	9	SGGGGSGYT
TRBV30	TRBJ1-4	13	AWRQGISDNEKLF
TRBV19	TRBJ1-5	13	ASSKTGYSNQPQH
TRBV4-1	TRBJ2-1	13	ASTSGLAGLGEQF
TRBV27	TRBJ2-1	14	ASSLSASGMRNEQF
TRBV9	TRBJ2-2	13	ASSVDRAGTGELF
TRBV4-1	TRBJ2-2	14	ASSQDRAGGHRELF
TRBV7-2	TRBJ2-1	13	ASSPGAELLNEQF